The rows below give T cell receptor beta chains drawn from one sample of a study of T cell responses to AZD1222 COVID-19 vaccine. Clones were sequenced by immunoSEQ multiplex PCR, and TCRdb holds only the in-frame ones, with some missing. The sample yields approximately 120,000 clones, approximately 93% seen once. Here the sequenced sample was peripheral blood, taken on day 0 of AZD1222 vaccination. The receptors come from an adult in good health. Both conserved end residues are part of each CDR3. A D gene is named only where the DNA matches it firmly. Rows may omit the clone size; those that give it use once, few, many or a size class.

v_gene,j_gene,d_gene,abundance,CDR3aa,CDR3nt
TRBV15,TRBJ2-3,TRBD1,NA,CATSPDRISTDTQYF,TGTGCCACCAGCCCGGACAGGATTAGCACAGATACGCAGTATTTT
TRBV28,TRBJ1-5,NA,few,CASSLGRPNQPQHF,TGTGCCAGCAGTTTGGGAAGGCCGAATCAGCCCCAGCATTTT
TRBV28,TRBJ1-6,NA,NA,CASRGRGNSPLHF,TGTGCCAGCAGGGGGCGCGGTAATTCACCCCTCCACTTT
TRBV27,TRBJ1-6,NA,NA,CASSWAASYNSPLHF,TGTGCCAGCAGTTGGGCAGCCTCCTATAATTCACCCCTCCACTTT
TRBV6-2/TRBV6-3,TRBJ2-4,NA,NA,CASSYGGVNIQYF,TGTGCCAGCAGTTACGGCGGGGTAAACATTCAGTACTTC
TRBV5-1,TRBJ2-7,TRBD2,NA,CASSPAGRYEQYF,TGCGCCAGCAGCCCAGCGGGGAGGTACGAGCAGTACTTC
TRBV5-8,TRBJ2-5,TRBD1,NA,CASSLGGQGKETQYF,TGTGCCAGCAGCTTGGGGGGACAGGGGAAAGAGACCCAGTACTTC
TRBV5-1,TRBJ2-1,TRBD2,NA,CATSTSGRSDEQFF,TGCGCCACAAGTACTAGCGGGAGGTCCGATGAGCAGTTCTTC
TRBV5-4,TRBJ2-7,NA,NA,CASSWDSVERLNGVYEQYF,TGTGCCAGCAGCTGGGACTCAGTTGAACGTCTAAACGGGGTCTACGAGCAGTACTTC
TRBV11-2,TRBJ2-7,NA,NA,CASSRGHGNAYEQYF,TGTGCCAGCAGCCGGGGGCACGGAAATGCCTACGAGCAGTACTTC
TRBV5-5,TRBJ1-5,TRBD1,few,CASSLGGTGGNQPQHF,TGTGCCAGCAGCTTGGGTGGGACAGGGGGAAATCAGCCCCAGCATTTT
TRBV30,TRBJ1-1,TRBD1,NA,CAWGGQGNTEAFF,TGTGCCTGGGGTGGACAGGGCAACACTGAAGCTTTCTTT